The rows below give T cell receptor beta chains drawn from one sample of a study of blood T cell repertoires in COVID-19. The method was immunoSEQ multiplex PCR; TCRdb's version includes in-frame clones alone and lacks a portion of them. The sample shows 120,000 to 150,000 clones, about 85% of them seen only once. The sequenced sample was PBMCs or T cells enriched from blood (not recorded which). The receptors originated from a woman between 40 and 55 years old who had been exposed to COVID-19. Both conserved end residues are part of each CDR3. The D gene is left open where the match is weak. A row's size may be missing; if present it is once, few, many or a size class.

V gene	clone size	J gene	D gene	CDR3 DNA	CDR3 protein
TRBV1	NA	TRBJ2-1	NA	TGCACCAGGGGGACTAGCGGCGGCTACAATGAGCAGTTCTTC	CTRGTSGGYNEQFF
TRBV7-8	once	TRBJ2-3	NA	TGTGCCAGCAGCCCCGGCGACAGTAGCACAGATACGCAGTATTTT	CASSPGDSSTDTQYF
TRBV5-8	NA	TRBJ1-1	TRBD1	TGTGCCAGCAGCCTGGGACAGGGTGGATTAGAAACTGAAGCTTTCTTT	CASSLGQGGLETEAFF
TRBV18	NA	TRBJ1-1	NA	TGTGCCAGCTCACCACGTCCCAGGGAAAACACTGAAGCTTTCTTT	CASSPRPRENTEAFF
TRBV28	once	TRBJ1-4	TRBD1	TGTGCCAGCAGTTTAGCACAGGGGGCGTTTGAAAAACTGTTTTTT	CASSLAQGAFEKLFF
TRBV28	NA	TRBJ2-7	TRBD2	TGTGCCAGCAGCCGCCGGGGCGGGAGGATCCACGAGCAGTACTTC	CASSRRGGRIHEQYF
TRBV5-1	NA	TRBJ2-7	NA	TGCGCCAGCAGCTGGGGCGGGGAGGAGCAGTACTTC	CASSWGGEEQYF
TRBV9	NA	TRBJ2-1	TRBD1	TGTGCCAGCAGCCCTACAGGGGGCCTCTACAATGAGCAGTTCTTC	CASSPTGGLYNEQFF
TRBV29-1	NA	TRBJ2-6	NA	TGCAGCGCGAGGACGGACAGCAGCTCTGGGGCCAACGTCCTGACTTTC	CSARTDSSSGANVLTF
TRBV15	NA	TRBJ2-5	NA	TGTGCCACCAGCAGAGATCGCGGCCAAGAGACCCAGTACTTC	CATSRDRGQETQYF
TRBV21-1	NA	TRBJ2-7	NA	TGTGCCAGCAGCCCGGGGAGGGTCGGATACGAGCAGTACTTC	CASSPGRVGYEQYF
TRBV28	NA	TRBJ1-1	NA	TGTGCCAGCAGTTTCAGTCAGGGGGCTTTCTTT	CASSFSQGAFF
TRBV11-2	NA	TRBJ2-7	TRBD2	TGTGCCAGCAGCTTAGTAGGCCCGGGACTACTTTCCTACGAGCAGTACTTC	CASSLVGPGLLSYEQYF
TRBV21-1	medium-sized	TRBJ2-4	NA	TGTGCCAGCAGCAAAAAAGGAGCCGTCAAAAACATTCAGTACTTC	CASSKKGAVKNIQYF
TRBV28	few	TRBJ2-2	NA	TGTGCCAGCAGTTTCCAGAACACCGGGGAGCTGTTTTTT	CASSFQNTGELFF
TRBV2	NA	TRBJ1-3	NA	TGTGCCAGCAGCCCCGGGGTGGAGGGGAACACCATATATTTT	CASSPGVEGNTIYF
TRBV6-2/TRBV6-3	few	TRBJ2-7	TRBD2	TGTGCCAGCAGTTATGGGAGGGCCTACGAGCAGTACTTC	CASSYGRAYEQYF
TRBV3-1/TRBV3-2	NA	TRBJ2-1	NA	TGTGCCAGCAGCCATAGGAGGGTAGTGTACAATGAGCAGTTCTTC	CASSHRRVVYNEQFF
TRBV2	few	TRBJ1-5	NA	TGTGCCAGCAGTGGTGGGGGCCAGAGTCAGCCCCAGCATTTT	CASSGGGQSQPQHF
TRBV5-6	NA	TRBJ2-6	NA	TGTGCCAGCAGCTTCCAGGGCACTGGGGCCAACGTCCTGACTTTC	CASSFQGTGANVLTF
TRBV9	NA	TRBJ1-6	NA	TGTGCCAGCACCCCACGGACAGTCGGCAATTCACCCCTCCACTTT	CASTPRTVGNSPLHF
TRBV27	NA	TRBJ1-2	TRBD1	TGTGCCAGCAGTCCGGTGACAGGGAGCGGCTACACCTTC	CASSPVTGSGYTF
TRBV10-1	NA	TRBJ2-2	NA	TGCGCCAGCAGTGAGGCGGAGCCCGGGGAGCTGTTTTTT	CASSEAEPGELFF
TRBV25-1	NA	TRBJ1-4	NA	TGTGCCAGCAGTGAATGGGGGGATGAGTCTCGGGAAAGACTGTTTTTT	CASSEWGDESRERLFF
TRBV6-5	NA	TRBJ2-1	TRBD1	TGTGCCACCTTGGTGACAGGGGGCCGCAATGAGCAGTTCTTC	CATLVTGGRNEQFF
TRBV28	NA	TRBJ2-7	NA	TGTGCCAGCAGTGTACTAGCTCCCCCCTACGAGCAGTACTTC	CASSVLAPPYEQYF
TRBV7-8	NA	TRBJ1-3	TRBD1	TGTGCCAGCAGCTTAGCCAGCAGGGGGCCTGGAAACACCATATATTTT	CASSLASRGPGNTIYF
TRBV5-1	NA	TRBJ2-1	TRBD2	TGCGCCAGCAGCTTGGGGATCCCACTAGCGGGGGGGCGAGAAAACTACAATGAGCAGTTCTTC	CASSLGIPLAGGRENYNEQFF